Below, 14 T cell receptor beta chains from the same sample are listed, as sequenced in a study of CD8+CD57+ T cells in acquired aplastic anemia. By flow cytometry, patients selected for sequencing had shown an expansion of CD8+CD57+ cells. Genomic DNA constituted the template upon which TCR beta VDJ and CDR3 profiling was performed. TCRdb passed the reads through MiXCR, listing each CDR3 protein once. The sample lists over 150,000 distinct CDR3 sequences; 70% to 75% were seen once. The sequenced material came from sorted CD4+, CD8+, or CD8+CD57+ T cells (not recorded which) from PBMCs. These receptors all come from a human donor with aplastic anemia.

This clonotype was seen a few times. This chain connects TRBV20-1 to TRBJ1-1; D may be TRBD1 (6 bases). The CDR3 spans 13 residues. Trimming pared 5 bases from V and 7 bases from J, leaving 17 bases between. CDR1 is DFQATT, CDR2 SNEGSKA, per germline (reference sequence). The CDR3 coding sequence is TGCAGTGCTGGATCGTGGGGGGCTGTTGAAGCTTTCTTT. Translation: CSAGSWGAVEAFF.

The rearrangement joins TRBV9 to TRBJ2-2; D may be TRBD1 or TRBD2 (5 bases each). This CDR3 spans 14 amino acids. Germline V gene lookup returns CDR1 SGDLS and CDR2 YYNGEE. Trimming pared 4 bases from V and 3 bases from J, leaving 10 bases between. In DNA form, the CDR3 reads TGTGCCAGCAGCACGGGACGGTACACCGGGGAGCTGTTTTTT. Protein sequence: CASSTGRYTGELFF.

The chain carries TRBV20-1 and TRBJ2-2; either TRBD1 or TRBD2 may supply D (6 bases each). The V and J ends lost 1 base and 3 bases respectively, with 15 bases between them. The CDR3 consists of 16 residues. The germline gives CDR1 DFQATT, CDR2 SNEGSKA (reference sequence). The DNA of the CDR3 is TGCAGTGCTAGAGGTACATTGGGGGGCGACACCGGGGAGCTGTTTTTT. Translated: CSARGTLGGDTGELFF.

The gene calls are TRBV20-1 and TRBJ2-5, with D perhaps matching TRBD2 (7 bases). CDR1 is DFQATT and CDR2 is SNEGSKA in the germline V gene (reference sequence). Trimming took off 6 bases at V and 5 bases at J, with 19 bases between the two ends. There are 14 residues in the CDR3. The CDR3 is CSASGLGGGETQYF. Written as DNA, the CDR3 is TGCAGTGCCAGTGGCCTAGGGGGGGGGGAGACCCAGTACTTC.

As to this clonotype: At one end, the junction sequence differs from germline, possibly due to a read error. J is TRBJ2-3 and V is TRBV15; TRBD2 might be the D (5 bases). The germline CDR1 and CDR2 sequences are LNHNV and YYDKDF (reference sequence). CDR3 size: 14 residues. The CDR3 nucleotides read TGCGCCACCAGCCCGAGCGGTTCCACAGATACGCAGTATTTT. The encoded protein is CATSPSGSTDTQYF. The entire variable domain, with the rest obtained from reference TRBV15 and TRBJ2-3, is as follows: DAMVIQNPRYQVTQFGKPVTLSCSQTLNHNVMYWYQQKSSQAPKLLFHYYDKDFNNEADTPDNFQSRRPNTSFCFLDIRSPGLGDTAMYLCATSPSGSTDTQYFGPGTRLTVL.

About this clonotype: This CDR3 fails to terminate in the conserved phenylalanine or tryptophan, so it likely reflects a read error. The gene calls are TRBV20-1 and TRBJ2-7; D unclear. Germline CDR1 DFQATT, CDR2 SNEGSKA (reference sequence). The V end was cut by 3 bases, the J end by 2 bases, with 8 bases between. This CDR3 contains 12 residues. The CDR3 spells CSARGLTYEQYL. Written as DNA, the CDR3 is TGCAGTGCTAGGGGGTTGACCTACGAGCAGTACCTC.

The chain couples TRBV20-1 to TRBJ2-5, with 16 bases matching TRBD2. The CDR3 is made up of 18 amino acids. V lost 2 bases to trimming and J lost 5 bases; unmatched junction nucleotides: 11. CDR1 and CDR2 (germline): DFQATT, SNEGSKA (reference sequence). The CDR3 sequence: CSARPAGTSGGAGETQYF. The CDR3 nucleotides read TGCAGTGCTAGACCCGCCGGGACTAGCGGGGGGGCGGGGGAGACCCAGTACTTC.

The CDR3 protein is CASSRREVAVSGANVLTF. The CDR3 DNA is TGTGCCAGCAGCCGAAGGGAAGTAGCAGTCTCTGGGGCCAACGTCCTGACTTTC. The rearrangement uses TRBV9 and TRBJ2-6; D not certain. CDR1 is SGDLS, CDR2 YYNGEE, per germline. The CDR3 is 18 amino acids. V was clipped by 4 bases and J by 0 bases, with 17 bases between them.

The chain recombines TRBV7-2 with TRBJ2-7, with no clear D. The CDR3 has 15 residues. The V end lost 5 bases, the J end lost 1 base, and 15 bases lay between the germline ends. Germline V lookup: CDR1 SGHTA, CDR2 FQGNSA. As DNA, the CDR3 is TGTGCCAGCAGCGGTTCTGAGACACCTTCCTACGAGCAGTACTTC. Residues: CASSGSETPSYEQYF.

This rearrangement joins TRBV29-1 to TRBJ2-5; 14 bases align to TRBD2. This CDR3 comprises 14 residues. The J segment lost 4 bases and the V segment lost 6 bases, leaving 4 bases of the junction unmatched. Per the germline V gene, CDR1 is SQVTM and CDR2 is ANQGSEA. CDR3 region: CSVGTSGGGETQYF. CDR3 DNA: TGCAGCGTAGGGACTAGCGGGGGTGGAGAGACCCAGTACTTC.

The chain uses TRBV7-6 and TRBJ2-7; no clear D. V was clipped by 1 base and J by 2 bases, with 9 bases between them. The length of the CDR3 is 14 residues. Germline V gene lookup returns CDR1 SGHVS and CDR2 FNYEAQ. The CDR3 is CASSLGGKTYEQYF. As DNA, the CDR3 is TGTGCCAGCAGCTTAGGTGGGAAGACCTACGAGCAGTACTTC.

This clonotype was seen a handful of times. DNA for the CDR3: TGCGCCAGCAGTGAGTCGCGACCGGTCGATACGCAGTATTTT. Translated: CASSESRPVDTQYF. J is TRBJ2-3 and V is TRBV10-1; D is undetermined. The V end lost 0 bases, the J end lost 6 bases, and 10 bases lay between the germline ends. Germline CDR1 is WNHNN and CDR2 is SYGVQD (reference sequence). This CDR3 has 14 residues.

This chain links TRBV7-9 with TRBJ1-2; maybe TRBD1 (6 bases). CDR3 size: 15 residues. Per the germline V gene, CDR1 is SEHNR and CDR2 is FQNEAQ (reference sequence). V lost 1 base and J 0 bases, leaving 9 bases between the germline ends. The CDR3 nucleotides read TGTGCCAGCAGCTTAGACAGGGACTCTAACTATGGCTACACCTTC. As protein: CASSLDRDSNYGYTF.

The V call is TRBV19, the J call TRBJ2-2; either TRBD1 or TRBD2 may supply D (5 bases each). This CDR3 has 14 residues. V lost 4 bases and J lost 4, with 10 bases in between. Germline V gene sequence: CDR1 LNHDA, CDR2 SQIVND (reference sequence). Here the CDR3 reads CASSREGFTGELFF. CDR3 DNA sequence: TGTGCCAGTAGTAGAGAGGGGTTCACCGGGGAGCTGTTTTTT.